A selection of T cell receptor beta chains follows, all from one sample in a study of glioma-infiltrating T cells. From the multiplex PCR reads, TCRdb called clonotypes with MiXCR, one entry per CDR3 protein. This table has about 190,000 distinct CDR3 sequences, approximately 30% appearing once. Sequencing was carried out using glioma tissue, nonneoplastic brain tissue, or PBMCs (not recorded which). The receptors were sampled from a human donor with low-grade glioma or glioblastoma, undergoing nonglioma brain surgery, or in good health (not recorded which). Both conserved end residues are part of each CDR3. D genes are given only for firm matches. A clone size is listed for some rows: how often the clone was seen (once, few, many), or a class if it is expanded.

length,V,size,D,J,CDR3,DNA
14,TRBV19,NA,NA,TRBJ2-2,CASSEQHNTGELFF,TGTGCCAGTAGTGAGCAGCATAACACCGGGGAGCTGTTTTTT
13,TRBV6-1,many,NA,TRBJ2-1,CASSSPAGYGQFF,TGTGCCAGCAGTTCACCCGCGGGGTACGGGCAGTTCTTC
13,TRBV5-4,many,NA,TRBJ1-1,CASSLRGNVEAFF,TGTGCCAGCAGCTTGCGGGGCAACGTTGAAGCTTTCTTT
14,TRBV7-9,NA,TRBD1,TRBJ2-5,CASSPGGVQETQCF,TGTGCCAGCAGTCCAGGGGGCGTACAAGAGACCCAGTGCTTC
17,TRBV5-1,few,NA,TRBJ2-7,CASSLRERADRSYEQYF,TGCGCCAGCAGCTTACGAGAGAGAGCGGACCGAAGCTACGAGCAGTACTTC
13,TRBV28,many,TRBD2,TRBJ2-7,CASSPTSAYEQYF,TGTGCCAGCAGTCCTACTAGCGCCTACGAGCAGTACTTC
14,TRBV27,many,NA,TRBJ2-3,CASSLGGAKDTQYF,TGTGCCAGCAGTTTAGGGGGAGCTAAAGATACGCAGTATTTT
18,TRBV4-3,NA,TRBD1,TRBJ2-2,CASSPRTGATPYTGELFF,TGCGCCAGCAGCCCGAGAACAGGGGCTACCCCGTACACCGGGGAGCTGTTTTTT
14,TRBV29-1,few,NA,TRBJ1-1,CSVSLGRLNTEAFF,TGCAGCGTTTCTTTAGGCCGTTTGAACACTGAAGCTTTCTTT
15,TRBV28,many,NA,TRBJ1-4,CASSIPGTTGWKLFF,TGTGCCAGCAGTATACCGGGGACTACCGGGTGGAAACTGTTTTTT
14,TRBV7-9,many,TRBD1,TRBJ1-2,CASSVDRGSSGYTF,TGTGCCAGCAGCGTCGACAGGGGATCGAGCGGCTACACCTTC
14,TRBV24-1,many,TRBD1,TRBJ1-2,CATSDSGQYYGYTF,TGTGCCACCAGTGATTCGGGACAGTACTATGGCTACACCTTC
13,TRBV29-1,many,TRBD2,TRBJ2-5,CSVESGSPETQYF,TGCAGCGTCGAAAGCGGGAGTCCAGAGACCCAGTACTTC
15,TRBV18,NA,NA,TRBJ2-5,CASSPPEGLGETQYF,TGTGCCAGCTCACCACCGGAGGGATTGGGGGAGACCCAGTACTTC
15,TRBV19,NA,TRBD2,TRBJ2-1,CASSTRTSPSHEQFF,TGTGCCAGTAGTACCCGGACTAGCCCTAGCCATGAGCAGTTCTTC
12,TRBV7-6,NA,NA,TRBJ2-7,CASSLTVYEQYF,TGTGCCAGCAGCTTGACAGTCTACGAGCAGTACTTC
14,TRBV18,many,NA,TRBJ1-1,CASSPQGEGTEAFF,TGTGCCAGCTCACCACAAGGGGAGGGCACTGAAGCTTTCTTT
15,TRBV4-3,many,NA,TRBJ1-1,CASSQDGRVATEAFF,TGCGCCAGCAGCCAAGATGGGAGGGTCGCCACTGAAGCTTTCTTT
14,TRBV12-3/TRBV12-4,many,NA,TRBJ2-1,CASRRPRQRSEQFF,TGTGCCAGCAGACGCCCCAGGCAGCGGAGTGAGCAGTTCTTC
18,TRBV4-2,NA,TRBD2,TRBJ2-3,CASSQETSGSLSTDTQYF,TGTGCCAGCAGCCAAGAAACTAGCGGGAGCCTTAGCACAGATACGCAGTATTTT
17,TRBV27,many,TRBD2,TRBJ2-5,CASSPMVAGGTRETQYF,TGTGCCAGCAGTCCCATGGTAGCGGGAGGGACGAGGGAGACCCAGTACTTC
12,TRBV7-2,NA,TRBD2,TRBJ2-7,CASSRTSFWQYF,TGTGCCAGCAGCCGGACTAGCTTCTGGCAGTACTTC